This T cell receptor (beta chain) was documented in a study of blood T cell repertoires in COVID-19. Across the study: PBMCs, B-cell-depleted T cells, or T cells provided the cDNA or gDNA that made up the material.

Germline V CDR1 and CDR2: SGHVS, FQNEAQ. CDR3 length: 16 residues. V was trimmed by 1 base and J by 5 bases, leaving 12 bases between them. As originally analysed: Estimates of nucleated cell counts were drawn from the amplification of reference gene primers. TCRdb's copy holds only in-frame clones and misses some; the assay was immunoSEQ multiplex PCR. That table gives V, J and clone size, and the DNA gave D and trimming. The sample has roughly 180,000 clones, over 70% seen once. Participants came from some 23 US areas, aged roughly 18 to 100 years. This chain uses TRBV7-8 with TRBJ1-6; no reliable D call. This sequence originates from a woman aged 40-49 years with acute COVID-19. The sequenced sample consisted of PBMCs or T cells enriched from blood (not recorded which). In DNA, the CDR3 is TGTGCCAGCAGCTTAGTGGGCTTAGCGGATAATTCACCCCTCCACTTT. Amino acids: CASSLVGLADNSPLHF.